This T cell receptor beta chain was captured by sequencing in a study of blood T cell repertoires in COVID-19. Study-wide background: From the United States, Italy and Spain came samples of acute and convalescent COVID-19. The cDNA or gDNA used as material had been derived from T cells, B-cell-depleted T cells, or PBMCs.

Original processing notes: Amplification of reference gene primers provided the estimated nucleated cell counts. Repertoires were generated with immunoSEQ multiplex PCR, while TCRdb's copy carries only in-frame clones and drops some. V and J calls plus clone size are reproduced from that table; the DNA served to infer D and trimming. Among around 130,000 clones, 84% were seen once, and the ten largest hold under 15%. The CDR3 loop spans 17 amino acids. The germline CDR1 and CDR2 sequences are LGHDT and YNNKEL (reference sequence). The germline V and J ends were trimmed by 5 bases and 2 bases, with 20 bases remaining between them.

This receptor was taken from a woman younger than 45 who had recovered from COVID-19. V and J are TRBV3-1 (or the pseudogene TRBV3-2) and TRBJ2-3; D is unresolved. The sequencing sample was made of peripheral blood. The CDR3 here is CASSSPARNLPTDTQYF. In DNA, the CDR3 is TGTGCCAGCAGCTCCCCGGCTAGAAACCTACCCACAGATACGCAGTATTTT.